This T cell receptor beta chain was captured by sequencing in a study of PD-1 blockade in mismatch repair-deficient tumors. Study overall: Patients had approximately 12 mismatch repair-deficient cancer types, all previously treated and progressing. Study results and limitations: Rapid post-treatment expansion, then contraction, generally preceding radiologic response, marked tumor-resident clones.

The germline V gene has CDR1 SGHVS and CDR2 FQNEAQ. This CDR3 contains 14 residues. Trimming took 2 bases from V and 3 from J, leaving 7 bases between them. All patients were mismatch repair deficient, assessed by either PCR or immunohistochemistry. The TCR-sequenced patients were a few responders to pembrolizumab. Note on this clone: The antigen is not known.

TCRdb's copy holds only in-frame clones and misses some; the assay was immunoSEQ multiplex PCR. The sample holds roughly 70,000 clones, around 73% seen once. Material: peripheral blood, obtained 2 weeks after starting pembrolizumab. This clonotype was obtained from an adult with mismatch repair-deficient cancer. The chain employs TRBV7-8 and TRBJ1-4; unclear D gene. The CDR3 sequence is CASSLLSSNEKLFF. The CDR3 coding sequence is TGTGCCAGCAGCTTACTCTCCTCTAATGAAAAACTGTTTTTT.